This TCR beta chain was recovered during a study of T-cell reconstitution after alpha-beta-depleted transplantation in children. Germline V gene sequence: CDR1 DFQATT, CDR2 SNEGSKA (reference sequence). The CDR3 loop spans 13 amino acids. V shed 5 bases and J shed 0 bases, with 10 bases lying between them. During its preparation, the TCRbeta library received unique molecular identifiers. A single record per CDR3 protein comes from TCRdb applying MiXCR to the PCR reads. The sample contains around 480,000 distinct CDR3 sequences, roughly 33% of which appear only once. The source is a human donor who donated a stem cell graft to a child with aplastic anemia. The chain links TRBV20-1 to TRBJ1-1; no clear D. The sample here was PBMCs from the stem cell graft donor, taken from the stem cell graft. As DNA, the CDR3 is TGCAGTGCTCACCCCGGGGTGAACACTGAAGCTTTCTTT. The encoded protein is CSAHPGVNTEAFF.